The rows below give T cell receptor beta chains drawn from one sample of a study of T-cell memory formation after mild COVID-19. TCRdb recomputed calls from the 5' RACE reads with MiXCR, one row per CDR3 protein. The sample has over 150,000 distinct CDR3 sequences; around 21% are singletons. The specimen was PBMCs or a T cell subset sorted from them (not recorded which). These receptors were taken from an adult woman who had mild COVID-19 (a few samples of this study predate the infection). Cell type and time point are not known. CDR3s include the opening cysteine and the closing phenylalanine or tryptophan. A D gene is named only where the DNA matches it firmly. Clone size appears in some rows only: once, few, many, or a class for an expanded clone.

j_call	d_call	clone_size	v_call	cdr3_length	cdr3_nt	cdr3_aa
TRBJ2-1	TRBD1	NA	TRBV27	15	TGTGCCAGCAGTTCCTGGACAGGTCTCCACAATGAGCAGTTCTTC	CASSSWTGLHNEQFF
TRBJ2-7	NA	NA	TRBV7-6	13	TGTGCCAGCAGCTTCTACGGCCGCGACGAGCAGTACTTC	CASSFYGRDEQYF
TRBJ2-7	NA	few	TRBV12-3/TRBV12-4	15	TGTGCCAGCAGTTTAGGCGGGGGCCCCGCCTACGAGCAGTACTTC	CASSLGGGPAYEQYF
TRBJ2-1	NA	few	TRBV4-1	15	TGCGCCAGCAGCGGGAGAGGGGGGGGCCGTAATGAGCAGTTCTTC	CASSGRGGGRNEQFF
TRBJ2-7	TRBD1	NA	TRBV29-1	13	TGCAGCGCCCGACAGGGGGGGCATGAGGAGCAGTACTTC	CSARQGGHEEQYF
TRBJ1-2	TRBD1	NA	TRBV29-1	12	TGCAGCGATACCGGGGACAGGGCTGGCTACACCTTC	CSDTGDRAGYTF
TRBJ2-2	NA	few	TRBV2	14	TGTGCCAGCAGTGAAGGGGGGGTGACCGGGGAGCTGTTTTTT	CASSEGGVTGELFF
TRBJ2-7	TRBD1	NA	TRBV6-2/TRBV6-3	16	TGTGCCAGCAGTTCGGAAACCGGGACAGGGTTCTACGAGCAGTACTTC	CASSSETGTGFYEQYF
TRBJ1-6	NA	NA	TRBV4-3	14	TGCGCCAGCAGCCAAGTCACCTGGGGTTCACCCCTCCACTTT	CASSQVTWGSPLHF
TRBJ2-5	TRBD1	NA	TRBV7-9	15	TGTGCCAGCAGCACGGACAGGGAGGAAGTTGGGACCCAGTACTTC	CASSTDREEVGTQYF
TRBJ2-2	NA	NA	TRBV7-6	13	TGTGCCAGCATCCAGGGGTGGATCGGGGAGCTGTTTTTT	CASIQGWIGELFF
TRBJ2-7	TRBD2	few	TRBV4-3	17	TGCGCCAGCAGCCATGGACAACGGACTAGCGGGAGGTACGAGCAGTACTTC	CASSHGQRTSGRYEQYF
TRBJ1-5	NA	few	TRBV9	15	TGTGCCAGCAGCGTAGGTGACAGCCTAAATCAGCCCCAGCATTTT	CASSVGDSLNQPQHF
TRBJ2-7	TRBD1	few	TRBV4-1	14	TGCGCCAGCAGCCAAGATGGGACAGTTTACGAGCAGTACTTC	CASSQDGTVYEQYF
TRBJ2-7	NA	few	TRBV29-1	15	TGCAGCGTTGAAGGGTCCTCTGGTACCTCGGGAGAGCAGTACTTC	CSVEGSSGTSGEQYF
TRBJ2-3	TRBD1	NA	TRBV11-3	16	TGTGCCAGCAGCAATGGACAGGACGCAAACACAGATACGCAGTATTTT	CASSNGQDANTDTQYF
TRBJ2-7	NA	NA	TRBV7-9	15	TGTGCCAGCAGCTTAGGTCCAGAAAAATCCTACGAGCAGTACTTC	CASSLGPEKSYEQYF
TRBJ2-1	NA	NA	TRBV19	15	TGTGCCAGTAGTATTCAGCAGAGCTCCTACAATGAGCAGTTCTTC	CASSIQQSSYNEQFF
TRBJ1-1	NA	few	TRBV12-3/TRBV12-4	16	TGTGCCAGCAGTCTCCCCCGGGGACGGATGAACACTGAAGCTTTCTTT	CASSLPRGRMNTEAFF
TRBJ1-2	NA	many	TRBV27	15	TGTGCCAGCAGTTTATCGCTCCCAATTAACTATGGCTACACCTTC	CASSLSLPINYGYTF
TRBJ2-2	TRBD1	few	TRBV7-9	16	TGTGCCAGCAGCTTTACGGACAGGGTAAACACCGGGGAGCTGTTTTTT	CASSFTDRVNTGELFF
TRBJ2-7	NA	NA	TRBV11-2	15	TGTGCCAGCAGCCGTATCTTCGGATCCTCCTACGAGCAGTACTTC	CASSRIFGSSYEQYF
TRBJ2-1	TRBD2	NA	TRBV12-3/TRBV12-4	15	TGTGCCAGCAGCCGGGGACTAGCGGGATTGAATGAGCAGTTCTTC	CASSRGLAGLNEQFF
TRBJ1-3	NA	NA	TRBV21-1	14	TGTGCCAGCAGCAAGAGAACTACGGGAAACACCATATATTTT	CASSKRTTGNTIYF
TRBJ2-5	NA	few	TRBV20-1	15	TGCAGTGCCCTCAGTGCGACCCCATCAGGGGAGACCCAGTACTTC	CSALSATPSGETQYF
TRBJ1-1	TRBD1	few	TRBV24-1	12	TGTGCCACCAGAGCAGGGGGTACTGAAGCTTTCTTT	CATRAGGTEAFF
TRBJ2-1	TRBD2	many	TRBV29-1	15	TGCAGCGCGAGTAGCGGGGGGCCGGCCAACAATGAGCAGTTCTTC	CSASSGGPANNEQFF
TRBJ1-1	NA	NA	TRBV6-5	15	TGTGCCAGCAGAGAAACGGACAGCCTGAACACTGAAGCTTTCTTT	CASRETDSLNTEAFF
TRBJ2-7	TRBD1	few	TRBV29-1	15	TGCAGCGTTGAGGCGAACGACAGGGCTGGGTACGAGCAGTACTTC	CSVEANDRAGYEQYF
TRBJ2-7	NA	once	TRBV5-4	14	TGTGCCAGCAGCTCTGCGCTCGGTACCGACGAGCAGTACTTC	CASSSALGTDEQYF
TRBJ2-1	NA	NA	TRBV7-2	13	TGTGCCAGCCTCTGGAGCTCCTACAATGAGCAGTTCTTC	CASLWSSYNEQFF
TRBJ1-5	NA	few	TRBV15	14	TGTGCCACCAGCCCCAGTCCGTCCGATCAGCCCCAGCATTTT	CATSPSPSDQPQHF
TRBJ2-1	TRBD2	few	TRBV5-1	14	TGCGCCAGCAGCTTAGGCGGGGGATTCAATGAGCAGTTCTTC	CASSLGGGFNEQFF
TRBJ2-7	TRBD1	NA	TRBV7-3	13	TGTGCCAGCAGCTACGACAGGGGCCACGAGCAGTACTTC	CASSYDRGHEQYF
TRBJ2-7	TRBD1	NA	TRBV29-1	14	TGCAGCGTTGAGTATACAGGGGGCTCCTACGAGCAGTACTTC	CSVEYTGGSYEQYF
TRBJ1-2	TRBD1	NA	TRBV7-9	17	TGTGCCAGCAGCCCGGAAGGACAGGGCCAAAGGAACTATGGCTACACCTTC	CASSPEGQGQRNYGYTF
TRBJ2-7	NA	NA	TRBV6-2/TRBV6-3	18	TGTGCCAGCAGTTACCTCCTGCCCTTCCCCCACCAGACCTACGAGCAGTACTTC	CASSYLLPFPHQTYEQYF
TRBJ2-5	NA	few	TRBV25-1	15	TGTGCCAGCAGTGATCCAAGGGACCTTCACGATGGCCAGTACTTC	CASSDPRDLHDGQYF
TRBJ2-5	TRBD2	few	TRBV9	15	TGTGCCAGCAGCCCCACGGGGGGGGCTGGTGAGACCCAGTACTTC	CASSPTGGAGETQYF